One T cell receptor (beta chain) is described in this entry. This clone appeared once. Its antigen is not yet known. No base-level quality is on record; no much larger clone is a single base apart. The sample comes from a study of cytomegalovirus exposure and HLA in healthy donors (dated by TCRdb to 2015 to 2018). Regarding the study in general: In an earlier analysis of approximately 500 of the donors, approximately 300 Gb of sequence data and just under 120 million unique TCR beta sequences from 150 million to 200 million T cells were reported. Roughly five DR-DQ haplotypes were handled as single units for association and clustering because linkage in the cohort was strong. In a later analysis, previously published TCR beta repertoires from several hundred donors were re-analyzed and high-resolution HLA genotyping was added so that TCR occurrence patterns could be studied. A later genetic analysis took genome-wide SNP genotypes for about three fifths of the roughly 700 donors and used that subset as a discovery cohort. The later analysis used no new phenotypic data to find candidate immune exposures, relying instead on TCR beta sequences and their occurrence across donors. An early release covering roughly 640 HLA-typed donors comprised about 320 gigabases of sequencing data and around 86 million unique TCR sequences. Both class I and class II loci were covered by HLA typing, at four-digit resolution. Typing coverage differed by locus: A, B, C, DRB1 and DQB1 were typed in about 629-640 donors, DQA1 in about 560, DPA1 in approximately 610, and DPB1 in 450 to 480. All discovery cohort repertoires had been generated on a single sequencing platform. An earlier analysis of about 620 of the donors applied high-throughput TCR beta sequencing to assess whether each TCR beta V gene segment acted as functional or pseudogenic. The study aimed to test whether cataloging public T cell receptors could reveal signatures of past pathogen exposure. To predict cytomegalovirus infection status, the study combined high-throughput TCR immunosequencing, statistical association of individual TCRs with disease status, and machine learning. Donor age, sex, ethnicity and CMV serostatus were compiled together with the repertoire data. Across some 400 genotyped donors of the cohort, an average of roughly 200,000 unique TCR beta nucleotide sequences per donor were sequenced, and approximately 19% of those sequences were non-productive. Of the roughly 390 genotyped donors, about 80% fell in the genetic ancestry cluster associated with self-reported Caucasian donors. In addition to the first cohort of about 650 subjects, a separate validation cohort of 130 or so different subjects was used. The study profiled the T cell repertoires of about 640 subjects by immunosequencing and related them to cytomegalovirus serostatus. The full study reports these points: While some public TCRs were present in many individuals, most TCR sequences turned up only very rarely across donors. A further reported finding was that TCR beta sequences accurately predicted the HLA-A and HLA-B alleles for most subjects in the first cohort. It was suggested by the authors that the approach could potentially be generalized to other disease states and immunological phenotypes. When HLA alleles, especially DR and DQ, strongly co-occurred, TCR associations were difficult to assign to individual alleles. Because counts were too low, some 17 rarely observed V segments, including chromosome 9 orphons, were left out of the earlier analysis of 587 of the donors. In the study, around 150 TCR beta chains were listed as associated with cytomegalovirus. Three of the identified cytomegalovirus-associated TCR beta chains were confirmed in vitro to be specific for cytomegalovirus antigens. In a later analysis, HLA-associated TCR beta chains were found to be more clonally expanded and to have lower generation probabilities than equally common non-associated chains. Specific HLA alleles were associated with roughly 17,000 TCR beta sequences at a false discovery rate of 0.05 in a later analysis. In an earlier analysis of 587 of the donors, most TCR beta V segments appeared in productive rearrangements about 87% or about 30% of the time, broadly matching IMGT annotations. In a later analysis, TCR association rates were found to vary across HLA loci, with the most associated TCRs seen for DRB1 alleles and the fewest for HLA-C alleles. This cohort had only TCR beta chains sequenced, and the lack of alpha or paired-chain data limited which features could be detected. Because HLA typing was unavailable for some donors at each locus, only the typed subset was used in association tests. A later analysis found that most CMV-associated TCR beta chains appeared HLA-restricted, with HLA associations seemingly driven largely by CMV exposure. In both the original and validation cohorts, the classifier was reported to diagnose cytomegalovirus status with high specificity and sensitivity. A later analysis reported that several top co-occurrence clusters appeared linked to parvovirus B19, influenza, CMV and Epstein-Barr virus. In a later genetic analysis, a missense DCLRE1C variant was associated with V-gene and J-gene trimming of TCR beta chains, and the association was replicated in an independent cohort. The only immune exposure information available for the cohort was CMV serostatus. A later genetic analysis reported fewer N-insertions in productive TCRs among donors in an Asian-associated ancestry cluster than the roughly 670-donor mean. Sequencing depth was assumed to be roughly uniform across donors in the presence/absence analyses, though that assumption may not hold. Linkage disequilibrium might explain the correlated functional status among segregating V segments, but an unknown experimental factor could not be ruled out. A cluster of highly shared sequence variants was judged likely to represent a technical artifact of the sequencing pipeline.

The cohort consisted of 650 to 850 healthy bone marrow donors. At the time of sampling, all cohort members were nominally healthy, though unrecorded immune exposures were likely present. The donor was CMV seronegative and belonged to the group of 352 seronegative cohort members. Every donor gave a peripheral blood sample, and the peripheral blood mononuclear cells from that sample were used for TCR beta sequencing. Genomic DNA was extracted from the blood cell samples with the Qiagen DNeasy Blood Extraction Kit. The protocol used for the library was the immunoSEQ multiplex PCR assay. For the multiplex PCR, a mixture combining 60 forward primers for TCR Vbeta segments and 13 reverse primers for TCR Jbeta segments was used. A multiplex PCR assay on genomic DNA amplified the CDR3 region of rearranged TCR beta genes. On the Illumina HiSeq System, the amplified TCR beta libraries were sequenced as 87-base-pair reads. Processing in the source paper ran as follows. A later analysis tallied roughly 80 million unique TCR beta chains across the 666 repertoires, and about 10 million of those chains were shared by two or more donors. Raw reads were error-corrected and collapsed into unique sequences by a nearest-neighbor algorithm in which closely related sequences were merged to remove PCR and sequencing errors. CDR3 sequences were aligned to IMGT reference sequences to assign V, D and J gene segments. Each retained sequence needed at least a six-nucleotide match to both a V gene segment and a J gene segment. A rearrangement was called productive if the CDR3 had no stop codons and remained in frame with V and J, and every other rearrangement was called non-productive. CDR3 was defined by IMGT convention, running from the second conserved V-encoded cysteine to the conserved J-encoded phenylalanine. The earlier analysis of about 570 of the donors excluded any sequence lacking an unambiguous match to a single V gene segment. An earlier analysis of around 600 of the donors classified V segments as functional when productive rearrangements were above 56.7% and as segregating when the standard deviation between donors was above 5%. To diagnose cytomegalovirus status from the catalog of TCR beta chain sequences, a statistical classification framework was built. In a later analysis, TCR nucleotide sequences were compared against IMGT/GENE-DB human TR gene sequences so that V and J genes could be assigned. Using the TCRdist pipeline, a later analysis assigned CDR3 sequences along with most-parsimonious VDJ recombination scenarios. In a later analysis, each TCR beta chain was defined by its CDR3 amino acid sequence together with its V-gene family, and reads without a unique V-gene family were excluded. To address suspected cross-contamination and a sequencing artifact, a later analysis removed approximately 590 highly shared, low-generation-probability nucleotide sequences. In a later analysis, a clonal expansion index for each public chain was calculated from normalized within-repertoire ranks of inferred template counts. Generation probabilities in a later analysis came from a VDJ recombination model fitted to out-of-frame rearrangements, and those results were checked against IGoR. Hypergeometric tests were used in a later analysis to score TCR-TCR, TCR-HLA and TCR-CMV co-occurrence, with a repertoire-size bias correction applied to the TCR pairs. False discovery rates were estimated in a later analysis by permuting HLA or CMV assignments 20 times. In a later analysis, co-occurring TCRs were grouped using DBSCAN, with TCRdist sequence similarity added in when clustering inside HLA-allele-positive subsets. Repertoires with fewer than 30,000 or more than 120,000 public chains were left out of co-occurrence clustering, as were five repertoires with anomalous nucleotide sharing. The clones in this table, taken by TCRdb from immuneACCESS, are in-frame only. Not every clone is retained; where verified, under half of the shortfall comes from an unresolved V gene, and the cause of the rest is unknown. Clone size and the V and J calls come from that table; the DNA yielded D and trimming. The table for this sample lists about 140,000 clones; 60% to 80% of them were counted only once. The ten most abundant clones make up approximately 1.5% of the sample.

The source is a woman in her twenties or thirties in good health and CMV-seronegative. Sequenced: PBMCs.

CDR3 loop: CASSPDRGREQYF. In nucleotide form, the sequence is TGTGCCAGCAGCCCCGACAGGGGGCGGGAGCAGTACTTC. The receptor chain draws on TRBV11-1 and TRBJ2-7; TRBD1 matches 10 bases in the middle. The CDR3 contains 13 residues, cysteine and phenylalanine counted. CDR3 DNA is the only sequence kept; it has 39 bases, read in frame from the first base. Sequences SGHAT (CDR1) and FQDESV (CDR2) are obtained from the germline V gene (reference sequence). For this chain, trimming is 5 bases at the V end and 7 bases at the J end, and the number of junction bases without a gene match is 5.